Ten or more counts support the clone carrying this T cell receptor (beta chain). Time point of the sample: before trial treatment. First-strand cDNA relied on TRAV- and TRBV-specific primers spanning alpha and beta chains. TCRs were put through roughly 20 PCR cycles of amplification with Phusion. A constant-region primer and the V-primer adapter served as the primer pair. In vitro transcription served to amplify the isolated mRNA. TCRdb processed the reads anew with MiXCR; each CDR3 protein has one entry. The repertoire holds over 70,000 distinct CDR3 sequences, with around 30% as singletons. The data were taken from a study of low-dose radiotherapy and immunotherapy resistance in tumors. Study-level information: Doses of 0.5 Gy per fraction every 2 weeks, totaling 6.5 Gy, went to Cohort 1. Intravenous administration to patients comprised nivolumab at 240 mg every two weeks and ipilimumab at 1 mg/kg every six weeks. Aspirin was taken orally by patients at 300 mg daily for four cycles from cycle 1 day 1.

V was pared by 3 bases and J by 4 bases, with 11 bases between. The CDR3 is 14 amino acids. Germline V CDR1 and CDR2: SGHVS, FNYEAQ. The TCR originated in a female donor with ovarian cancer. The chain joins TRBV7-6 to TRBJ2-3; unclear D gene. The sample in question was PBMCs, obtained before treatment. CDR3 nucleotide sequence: TGTGCCAGCAGCTTCTTCGATGGGGCAGATACGCAGTATTTT. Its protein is CASSFFDGADTQYF.